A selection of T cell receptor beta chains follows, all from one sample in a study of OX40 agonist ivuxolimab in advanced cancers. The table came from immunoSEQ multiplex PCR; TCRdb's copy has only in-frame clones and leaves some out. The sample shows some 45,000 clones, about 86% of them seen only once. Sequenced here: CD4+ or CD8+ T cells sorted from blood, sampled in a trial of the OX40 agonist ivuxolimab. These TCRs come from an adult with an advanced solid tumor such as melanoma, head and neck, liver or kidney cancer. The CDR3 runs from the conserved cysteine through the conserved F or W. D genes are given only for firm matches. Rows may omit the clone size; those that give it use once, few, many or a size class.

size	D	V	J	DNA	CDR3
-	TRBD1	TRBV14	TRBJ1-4	TGTGCCAGCAGCCACCTCCGGGACAGGGATGAAAAACTGTTTTTT	CASSHLRDRDEKLFF
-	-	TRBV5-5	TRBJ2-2	TGTGCCAGCAGCTACGGCGCTGCGAACACCGGGGAGCTGTTTTTT	CASSYGAANTGELFF
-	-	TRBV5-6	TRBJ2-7	TGTGCCAGCAGCTTGCAGGGCTACGAGCAGTACTTC	CASSLQGYEQYF
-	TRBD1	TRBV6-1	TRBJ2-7	TGTGCCAGCAGTACCCGGGACAGGCCAACCTACGAGCAGTACTTC	CASSTRDRPTYEQYF
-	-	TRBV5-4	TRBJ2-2	TGTGCCAGCAGCTTGGCCGGGGGCTCTCTGGAGCTGTTTTTT	CASSLAGGSLELFF
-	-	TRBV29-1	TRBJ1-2	TGCAGCGTTGGGACCGCTACGAAAAGTTATGGCTACACCTTC	CSVGTATKSYGYTF
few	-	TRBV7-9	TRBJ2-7	TGTGCCAGCAGCTCCGAGACCGGTCTCGGGGAGTCAGGAAACGAGCAGTACTTC	CASSSETGLGESGNEQYF
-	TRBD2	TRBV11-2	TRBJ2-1	TGTGCCAGCAGCTTAGCCCGACTAGCCGGGGATGAGCAGTTCTTC	CASSLARLAGDEQFF
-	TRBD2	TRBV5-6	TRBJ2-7	TGTGCCAGCAGCTTGGGGCCGACTAGCGGGACCTACGAGCAGTACTTC	CASSLGPTSGTYEQYF
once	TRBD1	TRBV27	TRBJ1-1	TGTGCCAGCAGCTCCCCCCGCGGACAGGGGCCCCTCACTGAAGCTTTCTTT	CASSSPRGQGPLTEAFF
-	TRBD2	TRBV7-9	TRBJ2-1	TGTGCCAGCAGCTCGGCTAGCGGGAGGGCCAAAAGTCGCAATGAGCAGTTCTTC	CASSSASGRAKSRNEQFF
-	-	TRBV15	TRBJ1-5	TGTGCCACCAGCAGAGATCAAGGGTCTGGGAGCAATCAGCCCCAGCATTTT	CATSRDQGSGSNQPQHF
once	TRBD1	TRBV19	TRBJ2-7	TGTGCCAGTAGTGCAGACAGGGGAGTTACAGGTCTCTACGAGCAGTACTTC	CASSADRGVTGLYEQYF
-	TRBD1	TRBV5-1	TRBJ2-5	TGCGCCAGCAGCTTGGGAGACAGGGGATTTCAAGAGACCCAGTACTTC	CASSLGDRGFQETQYF
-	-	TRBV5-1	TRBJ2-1	TGCGCCAGCAGCTTGGCGGGGCAGGGTCGTGCTGAGCAGTTCTTC	CASSLAGQGRAEQFF
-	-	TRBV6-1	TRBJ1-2	TGTGCCAGCAGTGAAAGTAAAAGCGGAGGGGCCGGCTACACCTTC	CASSESKSGGAGYTF